This T cell receptor beta chain was captured by sequencing in a study of breast tumors, draining lymph nodes, adjacent tissues (dated by TCRdb to 2016 to 2017). For context, the study as a whole: In breast cancer patients, the study compared the TCR beta repertoires of tumor, adjacent nontumor tissue and axillary lymph nodes. In human breast cancer, the study set out to evaluate how tumor, surrounding tissue and draining lymph node repertoires relate to one another and whether T cells may move between these sites. The investigation overall reported the following: The conclusion that tumor T cells originate in lymph nodes was presented as consistent with a hypothesis rather than as directly demonstrated. Tumors showed preferential V and J gene usage, and their T-cell repertoire diversity fell below that of lymph nodes yet above that of nontumor tissue. Tumor and nontumor tissue repertoires were significantly more similar in luminal-like than in basal-like breast cancer. The data were judged consistent with most tumor T cells deriving from the lymph node and then expanding within tumor tissue.

This clonotype was observed at least ten times. Its antigen is still unknown. No much larger clone exists at a distance of one base, and base qualities are not known. TCRdb lists the instrument as Illumina HiSeq 2000. Multiplex PCR amplification was used to build the TCR beta chain libraries. High-throughput sequencing was used to analyze the amplified TCR beta chain products. TCRdb reran the public reads through fastp at Q25 and MiXCR, keeping productive beta chains. A single entry per CDR3 protein holds the most common genes and DNA from its merged rows. Across this sample there are 66,000 or so distinct CDR3 sequences, with 43% seen only once. Roughly 9.1% of the sample is held by the ten biggest clonotypes. Material: breast tumor tissue. This clonotype was obtained from a female donor with breast cancer. Some clones in this sample may be carry-over from other donors' samples.

This receptor carries the CDR3 CASSIRLAGGSTDTQYF. The nucleotide sequence is TGTGCCAGTAGTATTCGGCTAGCGGGGGGAAGCACAGATACGCAGTATTTT. Recombination joined TRBV19 with TRBJ2-3, with 11 junctional bases fitting TRBD2. The germline V gene (reference sequence) yields LNHDA for CDR1 and SQIVND for CDR2. There are 17 amino acids in the CDR3, from cysteine to phenylalanine inclusive. The DNA shown is the 51-base CDR3, in frame from base 1. Here V drops 3 bases and J drops 0 bases, and the junction holds 5 bases not matched to any gene.